The following is a T cell receptor (beta chain) sequence with its context. Original processing notes: By means of reference gene primer amplification, nucleated cell counts were estimated. Sequencing used immunoSEQ multiplex PCR; TCRdb keeps in-frame clones, though not all of them. That table furnishes V, J and clone size, whereas the DNA furnished D and trimming. The profile shows fewer than 250,000 clones, around nine tenths of them singletons. The sample originates from a study of blood T cell repertoires in COVID-19. Study in general: Specimens from acute and convalescent COVID-19 originated in the United States, Italy and Spain. From T cells, B-cell-depleted T cells, or PBMCs came the material, which was cDNA or gDNA.

The germline V gene has CDR1 SGHVS and CDR2 FQNEAQ. CDR3 length equals 13 residues. V was trimmed by 5 bases and J by 7 bases, leaving 11 bases between them. The chain employs TRBV7-8 and TRBJ2-2, with D perhaps TRBD1 (5 bases). The source is a man between 60 and 70 years old with acute or convalescent COVID-19. The sample comprised peripheral blood. Written as DNA, the CDR3 is TGTGCCAGCAGCCTCCAGGGTAACGGGGAGCTGTTTTTT. Amino acid sequence: CASSLQGNGELFF. Filled out from reference TRBV7-8 and TRBJ2-2, the complete variable domain reads GAGVSQSPRYKVAKRGQDVALRCDPISGHVSLFWYQQALGQGPEFLTYFQNEAQLDKSGLPSDRFFAERPEGSVSTLKIQRTQQEDSAVYLCASSLQGNGELFFGEGSRLTVL.